The rows below give T cell receptor beta chains drawn from one sample of a study of long-term antiretroviral therapy in people with HIV. This table comes from immunoSEQ multiplex PCR, and its TCRdb copy is limited to in-frame clones, with some not included. The data contain tens of thousands of clones, about 81% of them seen just once; the ten biggest clones take up 7.2%. The sample consisted of unsorted PBMCs, taken 1.5 years after starting antiretroviral therapy. Receptors originate from a man aged 25 to 45 with HIV. The CDR3 runs from the conserved cysteine through the conserved F or W. A D gene is named only where the DNA matches it firmly. Where a row states a size, it is once, few, many or the class of an expanded clone; other rows omit it.

J | size | V | D | CDR3 | DNA
TRBJ2-7 | - | TRBV4-3 | TRBD1 | CASSQGRTGDGYEQYF | TGCGCCAGCAGCCAGGGGCGGACAGGGGACGGCTACGAGCAGTACTTC
TRBJ1-1 | - | TRBV28 | TRBD1 | CASSLAPPGGEAFF | TGTGCCAGCAGTTTAGCCCCCCCAGGGGGTGAAGCTTTCTTT
TRBJ1-1 | - | TRBV9 | - | CASSVGTGDWMSTEAFF | TGTGCCAGCAGCGTAGGAACCGGGGATTGGATGAGCACTGAAGCTTTCTTT
TRBJ2-7 | - | TRBV19 | TRBD1 | CASSRDSLAYEQYF | TGTGCCAGTAGTAGGGACAGTCTGGCCTACGAGCAGTACTTC
TRBJ1-1 | - | TRBV10-3 | TRBD1 | CAISEGQGAHTEAFF | TGTGCCATCAGTGAGGGGCAGGGGGCCCACACTGAAGCTTTCTTT
TRBJ2-1 | - | TRBV4-1 | - | CASSPSVRAEGQFF | TGCGCCAGCAGCCCCTCAGTTAGGGCGGAGGGGCAGTTCTTC
TRBJ1-1 | - | TRBV30 | - | CAWSEGLNTEAFF | TGTGCCTGGAGTGAGGGCTTGAACACTGAAGCTTTCTTT
TRBJ2-3 | - | TRBV19 | - | CASSIRRTDTQYF | TGTGCCAGTAGTATCCGAAGGACAGATACGCAGTATTTT
TRBJ1-4 | - | TRBV18 | - | CASSPPGEGNEKLFF | TGTGCCAGCTCACCACCAGGGGAGGGGAATGAAAAACTGTTTTTT
TRBJ2-7 | once | TRBV1 | - | CTRYRGFYEQYF | TGCACCCGCTACCGGGGGTTCTACGAGCAGTACTTC
TRBJ2-3 | - | TRBV7-9 | - | CASSLRADTQYF | TGTGCCAGCAGCTTAAGAGCAGATACGCAGTATTTT
TRBJ2-7 | - | TRBV19 | TRBD2 | CASRRRLAGAYEQYF | TGTGCCAGTAGGAGAAGACTAGCGGGAGCTTACGAGCAGTACTTC
TRBJ2-7 | - | TRBV7-2 | TRBD2 | CASSLVLAASYEQYF | TGTGCCAGCAGCTTAGTACTAGCGGCCTCCTACGAGCAGTACTTC
TRBJ2-1 | once | TRBV6-5 | - | CASRAADRNNEQFF | TGTGCCAGCAGGGCCGCGGACAGAAACAATGAGCAGTTCTTC
TRBJ2-5 | large | TRBV9 | TRBD2 | CASSVGTSTGEETQYF | TGTGCCAGCAGCGTAGGGACTAGCACCGGGGAAGAGACCCAGTACTTC
TRBJ1-4 | - | TRBV25-1 | - | CASMGANEKLFF | TGTGCCAGCATGGGGGCAAATGAAAAACTGTTTTTT
TRBJ1-1 | - | TRBV7-2 | - | CASSLDVGAEAFF | TGTGCCAGCAGCTTAGACGTAGGCGCTGAAGCTTTCTTT
TRBJ1-4 | - | TRBV5-8 | - | CASIQGGKREKLFF | TGTGCCAGCATACAGGGTGGTAAAAGGGAAAAACTGTTTTTT
TRBJ1-1 | - | TRBV11-3 | TRBD1 | CASSPDRDTEAFF | TGTGCCAGCAGCCCTGACAGGGACACTGAAGCTTTCTTT
TRBJ1-4 | - | TRBV7-8 | - | CASSLARSGWVEKLFF | TGTGCCAGCAGCTTAGCGCGGTCAGGGTGGGTTGAAAAACTGTTTTTT
TRBJ1-2 | - | TRBV6-1 | - | CASVKGDSNYGYTF | TGTGCCAGCGTTAAGGGGGATTCTAACTATGGCTACACCTTC
TRBJ2-2 | - | TRBV5-6 | TRBD1 | CASSLSGTGDHRELFF | TGTGCCAGCAGCTTGTCCGGGACAGGAGACCACCGGGAGCTGTTTTTT
TRBJ1-2 | - | TRBV11-1 | - | CASSPSGRIYGYTF | TGTGCCAGCAGCCCCTCGGGACGCATATATGGCTACACCTTC
TRBJ1-1 | - | TRBV7-2 | - | CASDGGRSNTEAFF | TGTGCCAGCGACGGGGGCAGGTCGAACACTGAAGCTTTCTTT
TRBJ2-1 | - | TRBV10-3 | TRBD2 | CAISGGGNEQFF | TGTGCCATCAGTGGCGGGGGGAATGAGCAGTTCTTC